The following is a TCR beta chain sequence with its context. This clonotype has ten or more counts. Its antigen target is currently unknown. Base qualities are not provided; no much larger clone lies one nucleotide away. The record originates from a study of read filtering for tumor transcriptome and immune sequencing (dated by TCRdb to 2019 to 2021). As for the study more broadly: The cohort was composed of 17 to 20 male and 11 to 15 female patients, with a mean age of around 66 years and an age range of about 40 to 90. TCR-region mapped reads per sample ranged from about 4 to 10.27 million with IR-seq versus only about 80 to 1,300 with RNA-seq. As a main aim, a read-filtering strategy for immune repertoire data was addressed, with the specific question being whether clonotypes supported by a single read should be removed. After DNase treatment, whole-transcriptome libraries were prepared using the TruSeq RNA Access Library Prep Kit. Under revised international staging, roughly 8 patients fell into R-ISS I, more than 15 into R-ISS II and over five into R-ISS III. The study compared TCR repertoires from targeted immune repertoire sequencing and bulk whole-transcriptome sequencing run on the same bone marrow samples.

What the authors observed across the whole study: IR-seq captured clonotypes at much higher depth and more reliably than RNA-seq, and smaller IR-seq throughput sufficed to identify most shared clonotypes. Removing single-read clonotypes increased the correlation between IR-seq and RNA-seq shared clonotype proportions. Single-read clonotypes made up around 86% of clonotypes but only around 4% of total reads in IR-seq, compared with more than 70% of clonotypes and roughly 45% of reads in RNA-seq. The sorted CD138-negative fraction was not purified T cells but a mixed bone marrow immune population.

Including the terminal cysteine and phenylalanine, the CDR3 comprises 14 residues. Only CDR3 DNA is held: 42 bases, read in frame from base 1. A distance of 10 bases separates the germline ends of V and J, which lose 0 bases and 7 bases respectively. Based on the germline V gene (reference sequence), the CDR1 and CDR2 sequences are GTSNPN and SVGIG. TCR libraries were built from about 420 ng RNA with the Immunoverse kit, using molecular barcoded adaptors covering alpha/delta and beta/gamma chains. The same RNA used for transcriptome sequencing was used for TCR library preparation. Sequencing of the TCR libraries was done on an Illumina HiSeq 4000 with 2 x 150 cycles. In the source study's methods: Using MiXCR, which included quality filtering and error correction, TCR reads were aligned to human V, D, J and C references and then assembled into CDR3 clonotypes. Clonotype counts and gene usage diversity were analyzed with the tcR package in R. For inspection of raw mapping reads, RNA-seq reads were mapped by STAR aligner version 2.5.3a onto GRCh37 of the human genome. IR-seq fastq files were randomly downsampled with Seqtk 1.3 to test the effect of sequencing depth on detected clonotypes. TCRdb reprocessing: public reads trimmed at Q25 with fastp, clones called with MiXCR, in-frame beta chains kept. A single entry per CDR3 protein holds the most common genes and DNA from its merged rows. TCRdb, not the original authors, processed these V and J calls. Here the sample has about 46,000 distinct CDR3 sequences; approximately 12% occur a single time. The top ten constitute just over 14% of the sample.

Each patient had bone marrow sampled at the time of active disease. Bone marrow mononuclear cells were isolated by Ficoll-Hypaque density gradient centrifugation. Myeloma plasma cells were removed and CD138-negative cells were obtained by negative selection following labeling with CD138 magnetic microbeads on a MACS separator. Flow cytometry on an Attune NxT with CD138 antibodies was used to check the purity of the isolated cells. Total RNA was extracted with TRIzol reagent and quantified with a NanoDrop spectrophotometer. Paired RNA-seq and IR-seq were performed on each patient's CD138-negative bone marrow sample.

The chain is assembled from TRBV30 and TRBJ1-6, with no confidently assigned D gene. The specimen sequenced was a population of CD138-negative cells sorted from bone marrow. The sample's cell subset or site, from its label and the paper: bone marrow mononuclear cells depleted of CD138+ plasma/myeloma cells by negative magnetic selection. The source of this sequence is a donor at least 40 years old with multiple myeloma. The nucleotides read TGTGCCTGGAGTGTACGGGGTTCGAATTCACCCCTCCACTTT. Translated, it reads CAWSVRGSNSPLHF.